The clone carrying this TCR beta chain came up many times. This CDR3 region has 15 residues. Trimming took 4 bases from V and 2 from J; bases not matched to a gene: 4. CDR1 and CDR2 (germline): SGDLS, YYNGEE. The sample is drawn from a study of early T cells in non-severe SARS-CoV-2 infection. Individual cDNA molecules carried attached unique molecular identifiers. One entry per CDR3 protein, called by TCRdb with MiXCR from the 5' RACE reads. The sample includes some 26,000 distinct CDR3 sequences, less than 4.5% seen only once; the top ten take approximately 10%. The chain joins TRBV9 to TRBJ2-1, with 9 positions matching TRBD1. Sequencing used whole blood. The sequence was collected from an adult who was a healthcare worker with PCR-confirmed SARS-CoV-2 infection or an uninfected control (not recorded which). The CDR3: CASSLQGAPYNEQFF. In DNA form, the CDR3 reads TGTGCCAGCAGCTTACAGGGGGCACCCTACAATGAGCAGTTCTTC.